This TCR beta chain was found in a study of T-cell memory formation after mild COVID-19. This CDR3 comprises 14 residues. The V end lost 4 bases, the J end lost 0 bases, and 10 bases lay between the germline ends. Germline CDR1 reads SGDLS; CDR2 reads YYNGEE. TCRdb re-called the 5' RACE reads with MiXCR, one entry per CDR3 protein. The sample lists 250,000 to 400,000 distinct CDR3 sequences, approximately 15% occurring once. Worth noting for this clonotype: Its antigen is not known.

Study-wide findings and caveats: Shrinking CD4+ clones were chiefly CM and EM; CD8+ ones were chiefly EMRA.

The sample consisted of PBMCs or a T cell subset sorted from them (not recorded which). V usage is TRBV9 and J usage is TRBJ2-5; D perhaps matches TRBD2 (6 bases). The receptor was isolated from a man between 18 and 35 years old who had mild COVID-19 (a few samples of this study predate the infection). Cell type and time point are not known. The CDR3 DNA is TGTGCCAGCAGCCCTCGGGACTACCAAGAGACCCAGTACTTC. Encoded protein: CASSPRDYQETQYF. The variable domain in full, completed from reference TRBV9 and TRBJ2-5, reads DSGVTQTPKHLITATGQRVTLRCSPRSGDLSVYWYQQSLDQGLQFLIQYYNGEERAKGNILERFSAQQFPDLHSELNLSSLELGDSALYFCASSPRDYQETQYFGPGTRLLVL.